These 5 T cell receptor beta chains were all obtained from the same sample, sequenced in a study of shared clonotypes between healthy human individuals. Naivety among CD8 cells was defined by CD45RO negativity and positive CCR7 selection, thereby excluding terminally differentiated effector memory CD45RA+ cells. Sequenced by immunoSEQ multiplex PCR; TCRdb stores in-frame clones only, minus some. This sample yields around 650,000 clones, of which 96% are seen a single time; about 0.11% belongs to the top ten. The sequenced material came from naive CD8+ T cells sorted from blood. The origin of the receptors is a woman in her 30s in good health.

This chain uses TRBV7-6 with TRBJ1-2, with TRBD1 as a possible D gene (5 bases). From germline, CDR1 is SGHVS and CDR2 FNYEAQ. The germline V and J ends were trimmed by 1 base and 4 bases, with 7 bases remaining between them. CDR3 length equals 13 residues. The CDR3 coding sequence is TGTGCCAGCAGCTTAGGACAGCCCTATGGCTACACCTTC. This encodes CASSLGQPYGYTF. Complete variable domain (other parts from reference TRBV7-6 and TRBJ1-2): GAGVSQSPRYKVTKRGQDVALRCDPISGHVSLYWYRQALGQGPEFLTYFNYEAQQDKSGLPNDRFSAERPEGSISTLTIQRTEQRDSAMYRCASSLGQPYGYTFGSGTRLTVV.

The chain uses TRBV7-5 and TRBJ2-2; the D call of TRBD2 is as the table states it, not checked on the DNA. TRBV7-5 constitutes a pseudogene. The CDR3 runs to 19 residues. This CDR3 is CVRSLATAPVAKDTGELFF. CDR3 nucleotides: TGTGTCAGAAGCTTAGCCACGGCGCCCGTAGCTAAGGACACCGGGGAGCTGTTTTTT.

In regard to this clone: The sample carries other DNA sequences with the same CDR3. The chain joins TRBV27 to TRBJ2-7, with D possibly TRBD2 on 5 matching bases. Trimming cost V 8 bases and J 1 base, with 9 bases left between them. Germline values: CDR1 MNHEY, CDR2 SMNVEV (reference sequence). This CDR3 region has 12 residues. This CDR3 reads CASRTGSYEQYF. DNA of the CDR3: TGTGCCAGCCGGACTGGTTCCTACGAGCAGTACTTC.

The CDR3 DNA is TGTGCCAGCAGCAAAGAGTTGGACAGGGGGCTGCGAACTGAAGCTTTCTTT. Its protein product is CASSKELDRGLRTEAFF. The chain employs TRBV21-1 and TRBJ1-1; the D call of TRBD1 is as the table states it, not checked on the DNA. TRBV21-1 is termed a pseudogene. The CDR3 contains 17 residues.

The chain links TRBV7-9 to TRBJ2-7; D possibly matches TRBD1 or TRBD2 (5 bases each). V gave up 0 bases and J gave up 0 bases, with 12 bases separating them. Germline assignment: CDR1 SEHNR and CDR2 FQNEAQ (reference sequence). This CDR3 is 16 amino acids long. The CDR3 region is CASSLAGVGTSYEQYF. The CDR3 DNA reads TGTGCCAGCAGCTTAGCAGGTGTCGGGACCTCCTACGAGCAGTACTTC.